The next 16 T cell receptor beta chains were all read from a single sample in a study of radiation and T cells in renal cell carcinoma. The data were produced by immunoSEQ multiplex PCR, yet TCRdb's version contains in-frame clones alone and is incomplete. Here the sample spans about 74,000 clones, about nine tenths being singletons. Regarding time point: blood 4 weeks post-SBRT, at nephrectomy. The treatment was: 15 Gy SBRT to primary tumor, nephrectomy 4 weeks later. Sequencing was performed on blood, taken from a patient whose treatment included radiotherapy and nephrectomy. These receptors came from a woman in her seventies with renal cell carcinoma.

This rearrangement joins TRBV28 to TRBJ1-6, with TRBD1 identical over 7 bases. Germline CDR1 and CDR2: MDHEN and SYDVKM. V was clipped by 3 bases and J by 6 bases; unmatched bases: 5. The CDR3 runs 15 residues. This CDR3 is CASSLRGTANSPLHF. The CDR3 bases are TGTGCCAGCAGTTTGAGGGGGACAGCTAATTCACCCCTCCACTTT.

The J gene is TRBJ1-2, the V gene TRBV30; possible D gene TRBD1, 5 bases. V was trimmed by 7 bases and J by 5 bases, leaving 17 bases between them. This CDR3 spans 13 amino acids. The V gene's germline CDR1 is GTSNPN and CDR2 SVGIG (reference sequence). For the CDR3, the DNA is TGTGCCTACCGGAGGGGCAGAGAATATGGCTACACCTTC. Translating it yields CAYRRGREYGYTF. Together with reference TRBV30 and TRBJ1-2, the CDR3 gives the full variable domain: SQTIHQWPATLVQPVGSPLSLECTVEGTSNPNLYWYRQAAGRGLQLLFYSVGIGQISSEVPQNLSASRPQDRQFILSSKKLLLSDSGFYLCAYRRGREYGYTFGSGTRLTVV.

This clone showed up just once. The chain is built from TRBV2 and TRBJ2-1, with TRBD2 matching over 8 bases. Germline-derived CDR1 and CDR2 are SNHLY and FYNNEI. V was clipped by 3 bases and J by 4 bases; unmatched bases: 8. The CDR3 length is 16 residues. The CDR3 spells CASSEGTGGPYNEQFF. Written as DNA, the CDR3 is TGTGCCAGCAGTGAGGGAACGGGGGGGCCATACAATGAGCAGTTCTTC.

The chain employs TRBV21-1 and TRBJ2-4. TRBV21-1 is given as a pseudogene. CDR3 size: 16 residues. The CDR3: CASSKEWGKDKNIQYF. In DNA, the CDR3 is TGTGCCAGCAGCAAAGAGTGGGGGAAGGACAAAAACATTCAGTACTTC.

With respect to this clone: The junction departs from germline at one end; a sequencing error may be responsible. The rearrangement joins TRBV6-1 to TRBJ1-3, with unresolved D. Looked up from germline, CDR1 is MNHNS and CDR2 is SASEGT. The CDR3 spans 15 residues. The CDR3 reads CTSSEAREVRNTIYF. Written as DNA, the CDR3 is TGTACCAGCAGTGAAGCGCGGGAGGTACGAAACACCATATATTTT.

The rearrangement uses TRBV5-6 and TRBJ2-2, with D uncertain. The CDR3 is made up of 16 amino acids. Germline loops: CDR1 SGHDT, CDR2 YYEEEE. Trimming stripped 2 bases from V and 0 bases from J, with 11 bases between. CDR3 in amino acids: CASSLRQSANTGELFF. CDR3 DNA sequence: TGTGCCAGCAGCTTAAGGCAGAGCGCGAACACCGGGGAGCTGTTTTTT. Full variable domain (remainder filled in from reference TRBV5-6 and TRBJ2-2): DAGVTQSPTHLIKTRGQQVTLRCSPKSGHDTVSWYQQALGQGPQFIFQYYEEEERQRGNFPDRFSGHQFPNYSSELNVNALLLGDSALYLCASSLRQSANTGELFFGEGSRLTVL.

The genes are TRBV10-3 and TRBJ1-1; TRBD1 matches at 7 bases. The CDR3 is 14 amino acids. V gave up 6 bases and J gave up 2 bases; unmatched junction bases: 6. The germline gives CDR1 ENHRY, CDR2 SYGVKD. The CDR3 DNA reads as TGTGCCATCAGCCGAACAGGGGACAACACTGAAGCTTTCTTT. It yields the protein CAISRTGDNTEAFF.

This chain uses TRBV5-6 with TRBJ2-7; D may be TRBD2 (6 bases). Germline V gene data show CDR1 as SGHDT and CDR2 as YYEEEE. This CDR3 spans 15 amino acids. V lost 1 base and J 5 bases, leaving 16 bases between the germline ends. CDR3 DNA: TGTGCCAGCAGCTTGTGGGTGGGGGGTGGTGACGAGCAGTACTTC. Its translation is CASSLWVGGGDEQYF.

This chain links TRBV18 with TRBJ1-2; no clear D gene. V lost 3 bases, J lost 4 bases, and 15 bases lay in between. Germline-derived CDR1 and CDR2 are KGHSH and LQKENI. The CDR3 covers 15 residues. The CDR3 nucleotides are TGTGCCAGCTCACCCACTAAAGGAGAACTCTATGGCTACACCTTC. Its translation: CASSPTKGELYGYTF.

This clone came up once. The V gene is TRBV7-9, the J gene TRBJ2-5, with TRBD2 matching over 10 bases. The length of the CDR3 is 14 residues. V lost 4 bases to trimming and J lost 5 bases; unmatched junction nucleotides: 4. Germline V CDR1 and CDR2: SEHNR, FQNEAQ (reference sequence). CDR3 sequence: CASSSPAGGETQYF. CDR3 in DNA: TGTGCCAGCAGCTCTCCAGCGGGGGGGGAGACCCAGTACTTC.

The CDR3, as DNA: TGTGCCAGCAGGCAAGCCGGGACAGGGGACAATGAGCAGTTCTTC. Its protein product is CASRQAGTGDNEQFF. The rearrangement links TRBV5-4 to TRBJ2-1; 10 bases line up with TRBD1. After removal of 5 bases from V and 5 bases from J, the junction contained 7 bases not matched to a gene. Germline V gene lookup returns CDR1 SGHNT and CDR2 YYREEE (reference sequence). The CDR3 length is 15 residues.

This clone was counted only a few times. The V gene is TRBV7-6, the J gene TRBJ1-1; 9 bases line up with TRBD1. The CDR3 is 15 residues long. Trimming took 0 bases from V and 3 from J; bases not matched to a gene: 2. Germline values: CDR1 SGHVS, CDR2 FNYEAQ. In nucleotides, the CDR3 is TGTGCCAGCAGCTTAGCGACAGGGGGAGACACTGAAGCTTTCTTT. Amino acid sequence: CASSLATGGDTEAFF.

This CDR3 reads CASSPSWASTGANVLTF. The CDR3 DNA sequence: TGTGCCAGTAGTCCTTCATGGGCTAGTACGGGGGCCAACGTCCTGACTTTC. This rearrangement joins TRBV19 to TRBJ2-6, with no clear D. This CDR3 contains 17 residues. The V gene lost 5 bases and the J gene lost 4 bases, with 18 bases spanning the gap. Looked up from germline, CDR1 is LNHDA and CDR2 is SQIVND (reference sequence).

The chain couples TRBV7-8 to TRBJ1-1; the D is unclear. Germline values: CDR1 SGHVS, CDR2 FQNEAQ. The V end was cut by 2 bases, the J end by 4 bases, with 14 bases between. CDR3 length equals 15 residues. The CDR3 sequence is CASSLRESVGTEAFF. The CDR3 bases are TGTGCCAGCAGCTTAAGAGAGAGCGTTGGCACTGAAGCTTTCTTT. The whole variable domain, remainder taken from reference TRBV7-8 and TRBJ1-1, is GAGVSQSPRYKVAKRGQDVALRCDPISGHVSLFWYQQALGQGPEFLTYFQNEAQLDKSGLPSDRFFAERPEGSVSTLKIQRTQQEDSAVYLCASSLRESVGTEAFFGQGTRLTVV.

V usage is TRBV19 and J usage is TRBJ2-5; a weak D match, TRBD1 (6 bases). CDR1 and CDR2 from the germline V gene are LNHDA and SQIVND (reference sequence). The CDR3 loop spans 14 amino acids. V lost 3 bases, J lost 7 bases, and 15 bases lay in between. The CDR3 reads CASSIRGTDGTQYF. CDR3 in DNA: TGTGCCAGTAGTATTAGGGGGACGGACGGGACCCAGTACTTC.

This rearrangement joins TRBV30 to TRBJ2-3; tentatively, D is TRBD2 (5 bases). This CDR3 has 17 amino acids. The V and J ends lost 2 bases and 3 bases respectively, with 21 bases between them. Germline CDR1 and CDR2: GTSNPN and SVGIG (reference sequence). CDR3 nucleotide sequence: TGTGCCTGGAGTCGTACACGGACTCCAAGGCGGACAGATACGCAGTATTTT. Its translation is CAWSRTRTPRRTDTQYF.